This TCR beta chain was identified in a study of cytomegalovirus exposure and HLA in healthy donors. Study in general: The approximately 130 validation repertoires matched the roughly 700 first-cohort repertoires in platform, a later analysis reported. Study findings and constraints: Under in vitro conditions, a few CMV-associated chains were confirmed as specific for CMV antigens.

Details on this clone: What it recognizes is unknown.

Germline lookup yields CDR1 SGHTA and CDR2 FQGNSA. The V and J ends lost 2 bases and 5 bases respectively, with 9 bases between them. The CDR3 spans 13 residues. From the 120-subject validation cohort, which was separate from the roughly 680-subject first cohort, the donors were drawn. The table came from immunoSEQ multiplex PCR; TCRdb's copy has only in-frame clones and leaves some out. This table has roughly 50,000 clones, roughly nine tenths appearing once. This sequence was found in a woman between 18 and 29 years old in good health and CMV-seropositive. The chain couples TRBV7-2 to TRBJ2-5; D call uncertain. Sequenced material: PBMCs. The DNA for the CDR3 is TGTGCCAGCAGCTTAACGGTCGCGGAGACCCAGTACTTC. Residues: CASSLTVAETQYF.